These 30 T cell receptor beta chains share one sample of origin, sequenced in a study of vaccination and CD4 T cells after COVID-19. These TCRs are of unknown antigen specificity. The Oncomine TCR Beta short-read assay sequenced DNA from cultured CD4+ T cells. From the PCR reads, TCRdb called clonotypes with MiXCR, one entry per CDR3 protein. The profile shows over 11,000 distinct CDR3 sequences, about three fifths of them singletons. Documented treatment: roughly ten-day PBMC culture with coronavirus spike peptide pools or control peptides (ViraFEST assay). Source material: CD4+ T cells from blood, cultured in vitro. These receptors came from a human donor who had recovered from COVID-19.

This sequence joins TRBV7-8 and TRBJ2-7, with D tentatively TRBD2 (6 bases). The CDR3 is made up of 14 amino acids. V was cut by 1 base and J by 0 bases, with 7 bases left in between. Germline V gene lookup returns CDR1 SGHVS and CDR2 FQNEAQ. The CDR3 DNA reads TGTGCCAGCAGCTTAGGGGACTTCTCCTACGAGCAGTACTTC. It is translated as CASSLGDFSYEQYF.

Turning to this clonotype: An end of the junction does not agree with germline; a read error may underlie this. V gene TRBV11-1 combines with J gene TRBJ2-5; the D is unclear. The germline gives CDR1 SGHAT, CDR2 FQDESV (reference sequence). This CDR3 is 12 amino acids long. CDR3 loop: CASSFSPETQYF. Written as DNA, the CDR3 is TGTGCCAGCAGCTTCTCCCCAGAGACCCAGTACTTT.

This clonotype was seen once. The CDR3 DNA reads as TGTGCCAGCAGCTTTAGGGAGGGCTTGGGCACTGAAGCTTTCTTT. As protein: CASSFREGLGTEAFF. This chain joins TRBV7-9 and TRBJ1-1; unclear D gene. The CDR3 covers 15 residues. V was trimmed by 3 bases and J by 4 bases, leaving 15 bases between them. The V gene's germline CDR1 is SEHNR and CDR2 FQNEAQ (reference sequence).

The V gene is TRBV20-1, the J gene TRBJ2-7; TRBD2 might be the D (6 bases). Trimming shortened V by 5 bases and J by 1 base, and 9 bases separated the two germline ends. The germline gives CDR1 DFQATT, CDR2 SNEGSKA (reference sequence). The length of the CDR3 is 12 residues. The CDR3 coding sequence is TGCAGTGCTGGGACTTCTTCCTACGAGCAGTACTTC. Encoded protein: CSAGTSSYEQYF.

This rearrangement joins TRBV25-1 to TRBJ1-2; TRBD1 matches 10 bases. Germline V gene lookup returns CDR1 MGHDK and CDR2 SYGVNS. V lost 5 bases, J lost 7 bases, and 4 bases stayed unmatched. The CDR3 runs 13 residues. CDR3 sequence: CASSHDRGLGYTF. CDR3 bases: TGTGCCAGCAGTCACGACAGGGGGCTTGGCTACACCTTC.

The V gene is TRBV6-1, the J gene TRBJ1-5; perhaps TRBD1 as D (5 bases). This CDR3 region has 15 residues. The germline V gene encodes CDR1 MNHNS and CDR2 SASEGT. The V end lost 6 bases, the J end lost 6 bases, and 18 bases lay between the germline ends. The CDR3 sequence: CASSPNRNQGQPQHF. CDR3 nucleotides: TGTGCCAGCAGCCCGAACAGGAACCAGGGTCAGCCCCAGCATTTT.

V is TRBV20-1 and J is TRBJ2-7; no reliable D call. Trimming removed 8 bases at V and 1 base at J, with 15 bases between. Germline values: CDR1 DFQATT, CDR2 SNEGSKA (reference sequence). CDR3 size: 13 residues. The CDR3 is CSPLGPGSYEQYF. CDR3 sequence (DNA): TGCAGTCCTCTAGGTCCAGGATCCTACGAGCAGTACTTC.

The rearrangement uses TRBV2 and TRBJ1-5, with D perhaps matching TRBD1 (6 bases). This CDR3 has 15 residues. Trimming removed 2 bases from V and 7 bases from J, with 15 bases in between. The V gene's germline CDR1 is SNHLY and CDR2 FYNNEI. CDR3 sequence reads: CASSEQRGIRQPQHF. CDR3 nucleotide sequence: TGTGCCAGCAGTGAACAAAGGGGGATACGGCAGCCCCAGCATTTT.

V is TRBV11-2 and J is TRBJ2-7, with D unclear. Trimming pared 0 bases from V and 1 base from J, leaving 10 bases between. Germline-derived CDR1 and CDR2 are SGHAT and FQNNGV. The CDR3 sequence is 15 residues long. CDR3 DNA: TGTGCCAGCAGCTTAGAACGGAACCCATCCTACGAGCAGTACTTC. It codes for CASSLERNPSYEQYF.

Only a few counts were recorded for this clonotype. J is TRBJ2-3 and V is TRBV6-1; D gene unclear. The CDR3 covers 13 residues. The germline V gene encodes CDR1 MNHNS and CDR2 SASEGT. Trimming pared 6 bases from V and 2 bases from J, leaving 9 bases between. The CDR3 is CASSRSITDTQYF. CDR3 coding DNA: TGTGCCAGCAGCCGATCGATCACAGATACGCAGTATTTT.

This clonotype occurred a few times. The chain joins TRBV6-5 to TRBJ1-5; D not certain. Germline CDR1 is MNHEY and CDR2 is SVGAGI. CDR3 length equals 13 residues. Trimming removed 0 bases at V and 3 bases at J, with 3 bases between. The CDR3 DNA reads as TGTGCCAGCAGTTACTCGAACAATCAGCCCCAGCATTTT. Encoded protein: CASSYSNNQPQHF.

This sequence joins TRBV6-5 and TRBJ2-2; no definite D call. CDR1 is MNHEY and CDR2 is SVGAGI in the germline V gene. V lost 0 bases to trimming and J lost 0 bases, with 11 bases between them. The CDR3 totals 17 residues. The CDR3 is CASSYSGRITNTGELFF. The CDR3 DNA reads as TGTGCCAGCAGTTACTCCGGACGTATCACGAACACCGGGGAGCTGTTTTTT.

The J gene is TRBJ1-5, the V gene TRBV7-9; D unresolved. Trimming cost V 3 bases and J 3 bases, with 12 bases left between them. The V gene's germline CDR1 is SEHNR and CDR2 FQNEAQ (reference sequence). The CDR3 totals 15 residues. For the CDR3, the DNA is TGTGCCAGCAGCTTCGGTGCGGGATACAATCAGCCCCAGCATTTT. Translating it yields CASSFGAGYNQPQHF. Supplemented by reference TRBV7-9 and TRBJ1-5, the full variable domain reads DTGVSQNPRHKITKRGQNVTFRCDPISEHNRLYWYRQTLGQGPEFLTYFQNEAQLEKSRLLSDRFSAERPKGSFSTLEIQRTEQGDSAMYLCASSFGAGYNQPQHFGDGTRLSIL.

This sequence joins TRBV11-3 and TRBJ2-5, with a tentative D call TRBD1 (6 bases). Trimming shortened V by 2 bases and J by 9 bases, and 10 bases separated the two germline ends. CDR3 length: 12 residues. CDR1 is SGHNT, CDR2 YENEEA, per germline. CDR3 sequence reads: CASSLTGQAQYF. CDR3 bases: TGTGCCAGCAGCTTAACAGGGCAAGCCCAGTACTTC.

The gene calls are TRBV15 and TRBJ1-6, with TRBD1 as a possible D gene (6 bases). Germline CDR1 LNHNV, CDR2 YYDKDF (reference sequence). The CDR3 has 16 residues. The V end lost 3 bases, the J end lost 6 bases, and 15 bases lay between the germline ends. The CDR3 nucleotides read TGTGCCACCAGCAGTTATCTGGACAGTTTTAATTCACCCCTCCACTTT. Its translation is CATSSYLDSFNSPLHF.

Only a few counts were recorded for this clonotype. This chain joins TRBV27 and TRBJ1-5; TRBD1 aligns across 9 bases. CDR1 and CDR2 (germline): MNHEY, SMNVEV (reference sequence). Losses at the gene ends were 0 bases for V and 4 bases for J; bases not matched to a gene: 4. The CDR3 length is 16 residues. Here the CDR3 reads CASSLSKDRGNQPQHF. The DNA for the CDR3 is TGTGCCAGCAGTTTATCGAAGGACAGGGGAAATCAGCCCCAGCATTTT.

DNA of the CDR3: TGTGCCAGCAGCTTAGGTGGCAGGACTAGCGGGAGTATCTCCTACAATGAGCAGTTCTTC. This encodes CASSLGGRTSGSISYNEQFF. The V and J genes are TRBV11-3 and TRBJ2-1, with TRBD2 matching 13 bases. Germline CDR1 reads SGHNT; CDR2 reads YENEEA. The CDR3 consists of 20 residues. After removal of 1 base from V and 0 bases from J, the junction contained 9 bases not matched to a gene.

A few counts support this clonotype. J is TRBJ2-7 and V is TRBV6-5; D remains unclear. In germline, CDR1 is MNHEY, CDR2 SVGAGI. The CDR3 extends over 13 amino acids. Trimming shortened V by 0 bases and J by 2 bases, and 5 bases separated the two germline ends. Written as DNA, the CDR3 is TGTGCCAGCAGTTACTCCTATACCTACGAGCAGTACTTC. Its protein product is CASSYSYTYEQYF.

The DNA of the CDR3 is TGTGCCAGCAGGGGCCCTACCTACGAGCAGTACTTC. Residues: CASRGPTYEQYF. The chain is built from TRBV27 and TRBJ2-7; D gene ambiguous. The CDR3 length is 12 residues. V was shortened by 6 bases and J by 2 bases, with 8 bases between the two germline ends. The germline CDR1 and CDR2 sequences are MNHEY and SMNVEV (reference sequence).

This clonotype has a handful of counts. The chain joins TRBV7-2 to TRBJ2-3; 13 bases are a match to TRBD2. Germline V gives CDR1 SGHTA, CDR2 FQGNSA. V lost 5 bases and J lost 6; bases outside the gene matches: 8. This CDR3 is 16 amino acids long. The CDR3 is CASSVTSGGPRDTQYF. The CDR3 DNA reads as TGTGCCAGCAGCGTGACTAGCGGGGGGCCCAGGGATACGCAGTATTTT. Looking up the rest from reference TRBV7-2 and TRBJ2-3 gives the full variable domain: GAGVSQSPSNKVTEKGKDVELRCDPISGHTALYWYRQSLGQGLEFLIYFQGNSAPDKSGLPSDRFSAERTGGSVSTLTIQRTQQEDSAVYLCASSVTSGGPRDTQYFGPGTRLTVL.

This clonotype was counted only a few times. The chain joins TRBV20-1 to TRBJ2-5, with D tentatively TRBD1 (5 bases). The germline gives CDR1 DFQATT, CDR2 SNEGSKA (reference sequence). Trimming shortened V by 3 bases and J by 5 bases, and 13 bases separated the two germline ends. The CDR3 is made up of 13 amino acids. CDR3 region: CSASRVVGETQYF. The CDR3 coding sequence is TGCAGTGCTAGCAGGGTAGTAGGGGAGACCCAGTACTTC.

The gene calls are TRBV20-1 and TRBJ2-3; perhaps D is TRBD1 or TRBD2 (5 bases each). The CDR3 runs 15 residues. V shed 6 bases and J shed 4 bases, with 20 bases lying between them. Germline V gene data show CDR1 as DFQATT and CDR2 as SNEGSKA (reference sequence). CDR3 in amino acids: CSASTGTSSPDTQYF. For the CDR3, the DNA is TGCAGTGCCTCCACCGGGACCTCGAGCCCAGATACGCAGTATTTT.

This chain connects TRBV18 to TRBJ2-5, with 10 bases identical to TRBD2. V shed 3 bases and J 2 bases; nucleotides not matched to a gene: 0. The CDR3 runs 14 residues. Per germline, CDR1 KGHSH and CDR2 LQKENI. The CDR3 DNA reads TGTGCCAGCTCACCGGGACTAGCGCAAGAGACCCAGTACTTC. Amino acid sequence: CASSPGLAQETQYF. The full variable domain, completed using reference TRBV18 and TRBJ2-5, is NAGVMQNPRHLVRRRGQEARLRCSPMKGHSHVYWYRQLPEEGLKFMVYLQKENIIDESGMPKERFSAEFPKEGPSILRIQQVVRGDSAAYFCASSPGLAQETQYFGPGTRLLVL.

The chain uses TRBV6-5 and TRBJ1-3; no clear D gene. Looked up from germline, CDR1 is MNHEY and CDR2 is SVGAGI. V lost 0 bases and J 3 bases, leaving 12 bases between the germline ends. This CDR3 has 16 residues. The CDR3 coding sequence is TGTGCCAGCAGTTACTCGCGGGGATACAGTGGAAACACCATATATTTT. Translating gives CASSYSRGYSGNTIYF.

This clonotype was detected a few times. The V gene is TRBV27, the J gene TRBJ1-5; 7 bases fit TRBD1. Germline CDR1 is MNHEY and CDR2 is SMNVEV (reference sequence). This CDR3 has 19 amino acids. V lost 2 bases and J lost 2; bases outside the gene matches: 15. The CDR3 coding sequence is TGTGCCAGCAGTTTAAGGTCCCCGCAGGGGGAAGGTCGCAATCAGCCCCAGCATTTT. This encodes CASSLRSPQGEGRNQPQHF.

This clonotype is a singleton in its sample. V and J are TRBV7-3 and TRBJ2-6; tentatively, D is TRBD1 (5 bases). V shed 5 bases and J shed 0 bases, with 11 bases lying between them. The CDR3 spans 16 residues. Germline V gene sequence: CDR1 SGHTA, CDR2 FQGTGA. CDR3 bases: TGTGCCAGCAGCCCCCTAGGGGACTCTGGGGCCAACGTCCTGACTTTC. As protein: CASSPLGDSGANVLTF.

The gene calls are TRBV20-1 and TRBJ2-2; D is possibly TRBD1 (6 bases). Trimming removed 4 bases from V and 2 bases from J, with 11 bases in between. The CDR3 consists of 14 residues. In germline, CDR1 is DFQATT, CDR2 SNEGSKA (reference sequence). Here the CDR3 reads CSATGAINTGELFF. As DNA, the CDR3 is TGCAGTGCTACAGGGGCGATCAACACCGGGGAGCTGTTTTTT.

This rearrangement joins TRBV12-1 to TRBJ2-7; TRBD1 is the table's D call and was not checked against the DNA. TRBV12-1 counts as a pseudogene. The CDR3 has 12 amino acids. The CDR3 DNA reads as TGTGCCAGCGCGATCGGGGGGGACGAGCAGTACTTC. The encoded protein is CASAIGGDEQYF.

This clonotype occurred a few times. The chain recombines TRBV6-5 with TRBJ2-4, with D perhaps TRBD1 (7 bases). The CDR3 totals 15 residues. Germline CDR1 and CDR2: MNHEY and SVGAGI. Trimming took 2 bases from V and 8 from J, leaving 16 bases between them. This CDR3 reads CASSYQMTGRHIQYF. CDR3 in DNA: TGTGCCAGCAGTTACCAGATGACAGGGAGGCACATTCAGTACTTC.

The chain is built from TRBV6-2 or TRBV6-3 and TRBJ2-2, with 10 bases fitting TRBD2. CDR3 length equals 16 residues. J gave up 0 bases and V 5 bases, and 3 bases lay outside the gene matches. Germline V CDR1 and CDR2: MNHEY, SVGEGT. CDR3 residues: CASSLLAGTNTGELFF. The CDR3 DNA is TGTGCCAGCAGTCTACTAGCGGGGACGAACACCGGGGAGCTGTTTTTT.